This TCR beta chain derives from a study of blood T cell repertoires in COVID-19. As for the study in general: Nucleic acid was either cDNA or gDNA, and it came from T cells, B-cell-depleted T cells, or PBMCs.

Authors' methods: Reference gene primers were amplified, and this amplification served to estimate nucleated cell counts. The table came from immunoSEQ multiplex PCR; TCRdb's copy has only in-frame clones and leaves some out. D and trimming come from the DNA, and the V and J calls and clone size come from that table. The sample lists some 290,000 clones; more than 70% were seen once. The CDR3 has 17 amino acids. Germline loops: CDR1 KGHSH, CDR2 LQKENI. With V trimmed by 1 base and J by 4 bases, 9 bases remained unmatched. The chain links TRBV18 to TRBJ2-1; 8 bases agree with TRBD2. The TCR was taken from a woman younger than 45 with COVID-19, enrolled during active disease. The sequencing input was peripheral blood. CDR3 region: CASSPRTAGAVYNEQFF. The DNA for the CDR3 is TGTGCCAGCTCACCACGGACAGCGGGAGCGGTGTACAATGAGCAGTTCTTC. Using reference TRBV18 and TRBJ2-1 for the parts outside the CDR3, the full variable domain is NAGVMQNPRHLVRRRGQEARLRCSPMKGHSHVYWYRQLPEEGLKFMVYLQKENIIDESGMPKERFSAEFPKEGPSILRIQQVVRGDSAAYFCASSPRTAGAVYNEQFFGPGTRLTVL.